Listed below are T cell receptor beta chains from one sample, sequenced in a study of shared clonotypes between healthy human individuals. Assay used: immunoSEQ multiplex PCR; TCRdb lists only in-frame clones, some missing. The table shows about 2 million clones, with about 95% occurring only once. Sequencing was done on a sample of naive CD8+ T cells sorted from blood. The receptors here all came from a young man in good health. The conserved cysteine and the conserved F or W are not part of the CDR3 here.

TRBV7-3	TRBJ2-7	ASSLSGTATYEQY
TRBV5-6	TRBJ1-2	ASSSTDNYGYT
TRBV19	TRBJ2-7	ASSISASPLTGTDEQY
TRBV5-5	TRBJ2-7	ASSQHEGQGSYEQY
TRBV7-3	TRBJ2-3	ASSSTSGGSTDTQY
TRBV19	TRBJ1-1	ASSRRGTEAF
TRBV9	TRBJ2-3	ASSVGTGPDTDTQY
TRBV11-2	TRBJ2-7	ASSPGRGGVGEQY
TRBV27	TRBJ2-7	ASSPLGLAGGPVSYEQY
TRBV28	TRBJ2-3	ASSLIGGTDTQY
TRBV27	TRBJ1-2	ASGTALTRAYGYT
TRBV2	TRBJ2-7	ASSDVRTVTYEQY
TRBV19	TRBJ2-1	ASRLSGGIGDNEQF
TRBV27	TRBJ2-1	ASSLLSGHYNEQF
TRBV5-6	TRBJ2-7	ASSWGTPSYEQY
TRBV6-1	TRBJ2-7	ASSAEDTSFFYEQY
TRBV5-1	TRBJ2-1	ASGLQGSDNEQF
TRBV5-1	TRBJ2-2	ASSIQDRMNTGELF
TRBV9	TRBJ2-5	ASSVDGGVGTQY
TRBV7-9	TRBJ2-6	ASSPPGQGSGANVLT
TRBV5-6	TRBJ2-7	ASSLDGAYEQY
TRBV14	TRBJ2-1	ASSPRTVYNEQF
TRBV19	TRBJ2-1	ASSTDTYNEQF
TRBV6-1	TRBJ1-2	ASSEVVGLTYGYT
TRBV11-2	TRBJ2-3	ASSLVYGLTHTDTQY
TRBV19	TRBJ1-3	ASTLLSGNTIY
TRBV30	TRBJ2-3	AWGDGGAVTDTQY
TRBV6-6	TRBJ2-1	ASSYSLASGYNEQF
TRBV4-1	TRBJ2-7	ASSQVLASEYEQY